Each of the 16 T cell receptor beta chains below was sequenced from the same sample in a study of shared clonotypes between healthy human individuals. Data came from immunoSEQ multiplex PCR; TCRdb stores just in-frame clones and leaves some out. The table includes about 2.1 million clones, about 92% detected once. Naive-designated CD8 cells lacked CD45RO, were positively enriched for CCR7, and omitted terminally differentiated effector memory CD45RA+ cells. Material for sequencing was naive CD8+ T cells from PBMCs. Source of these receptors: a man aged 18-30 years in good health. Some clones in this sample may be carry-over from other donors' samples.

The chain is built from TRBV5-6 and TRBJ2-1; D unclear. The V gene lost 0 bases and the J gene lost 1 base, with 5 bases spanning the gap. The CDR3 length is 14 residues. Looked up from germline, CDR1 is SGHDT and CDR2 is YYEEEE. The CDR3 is CASSLEGSYNEQFF. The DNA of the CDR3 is TGTGCCAGCAGCTTGGAAGGGTCCTACAATGAGCAGTTCTTC.

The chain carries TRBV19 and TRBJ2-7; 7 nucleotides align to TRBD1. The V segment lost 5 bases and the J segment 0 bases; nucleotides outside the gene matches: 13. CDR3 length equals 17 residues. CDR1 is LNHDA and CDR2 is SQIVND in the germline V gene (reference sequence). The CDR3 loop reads CASSAYLGRGSSYEQYF. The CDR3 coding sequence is TGTGCCAGTAGTGCATACCTTGGCAGGGGGAGCTCCTACGAGCAGTACTTC.

The CDR3 is CASRETGTSGTDTQYF. Written as DNA, the CDR3 is TGTGCCAGCAGGGAAACCGGGACTAGCGGCACAGATACGCAGTATTTT. The chain joins TRBV7-2 to TRBJ2-3; 10 nucleotides line up with TRBD2. CDR3 length: 16 amino acids. The germline V gene has CDR1 SGHTA and CDR2 FQGNSA. V was clipped by 6 bases and J by 1 base; unmatched bases: 7. Filled out from reference TRBV7-2 and TRBJ2-3, the complete variable domain reads GAGVSQSPSNKVTEKGKDVELRCDPISGHTALYWYRQSLGQGLEFLIYFQGNSAPDKSGLPSDRFSAERTGGSVSTLTIQRTQQEDSAVYLCASRETGTSGTDTQYFGPGTRLTVL.

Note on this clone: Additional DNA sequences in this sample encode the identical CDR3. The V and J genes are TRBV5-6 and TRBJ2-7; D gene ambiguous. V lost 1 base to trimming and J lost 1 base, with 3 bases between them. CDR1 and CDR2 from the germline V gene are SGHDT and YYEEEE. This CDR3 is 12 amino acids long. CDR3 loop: CASSLSSYEQYF. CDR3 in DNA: TGTGCCAGCAGCTTGTCTTCCTACGAGCAGTACTTC.

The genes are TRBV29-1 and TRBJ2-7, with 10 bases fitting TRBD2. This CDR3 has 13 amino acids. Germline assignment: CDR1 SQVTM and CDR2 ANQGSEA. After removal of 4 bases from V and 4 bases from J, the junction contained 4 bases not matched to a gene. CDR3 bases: TGCAGCGTTGTGGGGACTAGCGTGTACGAGCAGTACTTC. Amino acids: CSVVGTSVYEQYF.

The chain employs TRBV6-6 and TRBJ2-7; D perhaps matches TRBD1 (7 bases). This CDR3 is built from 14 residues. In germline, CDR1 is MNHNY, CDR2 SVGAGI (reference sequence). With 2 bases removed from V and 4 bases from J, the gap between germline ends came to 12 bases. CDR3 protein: CASSYGRGEYEQYF. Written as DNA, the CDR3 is TGTGCCAGCAGTTACGGCAGGGGGGAATACGAGCAGTACTTC.

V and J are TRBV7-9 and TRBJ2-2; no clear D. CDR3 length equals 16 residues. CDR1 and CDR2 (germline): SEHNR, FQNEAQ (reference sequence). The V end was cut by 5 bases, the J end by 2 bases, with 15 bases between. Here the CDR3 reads CASSHPMKVNTGELFF. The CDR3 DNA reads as TGTGCCAGCAGCCACCCAATGAAAGTAAACACCGGGGAGCTGTTTTTT.

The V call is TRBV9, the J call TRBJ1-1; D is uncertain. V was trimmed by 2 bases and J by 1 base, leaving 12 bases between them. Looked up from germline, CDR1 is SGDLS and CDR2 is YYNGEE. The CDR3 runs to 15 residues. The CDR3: CASSVFRGGNTEAFF. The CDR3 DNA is TGTGCCAGCAGCGTCTTTCGGGGTGGGAACACTGAAGCTTTCTTT.

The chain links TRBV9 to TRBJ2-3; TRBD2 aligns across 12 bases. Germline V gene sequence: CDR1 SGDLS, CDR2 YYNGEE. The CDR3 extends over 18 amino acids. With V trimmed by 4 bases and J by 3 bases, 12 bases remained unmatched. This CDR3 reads CASSRGLAGGPGTDTQYF. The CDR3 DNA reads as TGTGCCAGCAGCAGGGGTCTAGCGGGAGGGCCCGGGACAGATACGCAGTATTTT. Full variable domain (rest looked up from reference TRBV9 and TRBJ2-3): DSGVTQTPKHLITATGQRVTLRCSPRSGDLSVYWYQQSLDQGLQFLIQYYNGEERAKGNILERFSAQQFPDLHSELNLSSLELGDSALYFCASSRGLAGGPGTDTQYFGPGTRLTVL.

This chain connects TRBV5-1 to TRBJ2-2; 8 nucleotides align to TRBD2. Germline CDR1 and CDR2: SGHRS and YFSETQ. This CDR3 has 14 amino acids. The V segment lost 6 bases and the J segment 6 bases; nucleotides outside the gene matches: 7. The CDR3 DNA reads TGCGCCAGCACCCTCGGGGGGGGTCCCGGGGAGCTGTTTTTT. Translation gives CASTLGGGPGELFF.

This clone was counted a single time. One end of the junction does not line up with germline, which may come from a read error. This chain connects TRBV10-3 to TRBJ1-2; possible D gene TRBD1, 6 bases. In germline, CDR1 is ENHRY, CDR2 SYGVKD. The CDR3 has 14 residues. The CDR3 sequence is CASSPGTSNYGYTF. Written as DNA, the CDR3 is TGTGCCAGCAGTCCCGGGACAAGCAACTATGGCTACACCTTC.

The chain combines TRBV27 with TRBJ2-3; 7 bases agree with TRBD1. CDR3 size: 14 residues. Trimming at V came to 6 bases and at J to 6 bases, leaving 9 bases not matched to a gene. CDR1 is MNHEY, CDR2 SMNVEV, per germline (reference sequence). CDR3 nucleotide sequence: TGTGCCAGCAGCGTGCTTCAGGGGGACGATACGCAGTATTTT. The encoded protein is CASSVLQGDDTQYF.

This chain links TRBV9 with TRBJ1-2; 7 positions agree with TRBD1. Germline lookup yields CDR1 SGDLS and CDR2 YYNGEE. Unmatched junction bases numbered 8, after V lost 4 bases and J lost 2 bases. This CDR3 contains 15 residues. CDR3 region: CASSLSGTVNYGYTF. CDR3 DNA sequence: TGTGCCAGCAGCCTGTCCGGGACAGTAAACTATGGCTACACCTTC.

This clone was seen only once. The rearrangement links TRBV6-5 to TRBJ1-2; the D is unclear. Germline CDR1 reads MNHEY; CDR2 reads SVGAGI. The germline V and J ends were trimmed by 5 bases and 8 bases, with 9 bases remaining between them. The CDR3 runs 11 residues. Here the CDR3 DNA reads TGTGCCAGCAGTCGCGAACTGGGCTACACCTTC. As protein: CASSRELGYTF.

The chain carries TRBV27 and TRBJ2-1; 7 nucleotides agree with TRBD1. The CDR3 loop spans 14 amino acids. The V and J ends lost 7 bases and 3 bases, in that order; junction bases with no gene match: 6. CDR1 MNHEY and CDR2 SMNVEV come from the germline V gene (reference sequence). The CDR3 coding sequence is TGTGCCAGCAACATTCGGGACAGCTACAATGAGCAGTTCTTC. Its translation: CASNIRDSYNEQFF.

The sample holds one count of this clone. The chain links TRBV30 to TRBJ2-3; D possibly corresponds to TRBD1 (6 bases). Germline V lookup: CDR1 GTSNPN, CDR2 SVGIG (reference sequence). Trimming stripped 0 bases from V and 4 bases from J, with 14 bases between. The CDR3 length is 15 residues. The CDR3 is CAWSVTGSISDTQYF. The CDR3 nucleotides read TGTGCCTGGAGTGTTACAGGGTCGATATCAGATACGCAGTATTTT.